This passage covers 17 T cell receptor beta chains from one sample sequenced in a study of T cells after posttransplantation cyclophosphamide. Profiled with immunoSEQ multiplex PCR; TCRdb holds only in-frame clones, not every one. Of tens of thousands of clones in the sample, 86% were seen once. The specimen was PBMCs. These receptors all stem from a man aged 25-40 years with a blood cancer, CMV-positive, and with a related stem cell donor.

The rearrangement joins TRBV5-4 to TRBJ2-5; 7 nucleotides match TRBD2. The CDR3 totals 15 residues. J gave up 5 bases and V 2 bases, and 9 bases lay outside the gene matches. The germline gives CDR1 SGHNT, CDR2 YYREEE (reference sequence). This CDR3 is CASSLSSGGGETQYF. In DNA, the CDR3 is TGTGCCAGCAGCTTAAGTTCGGGAGGTGGCGAGACCCAGTACTTC.

The chain uses TRBV18 and TRBJ2-1; the D gene is possibly TRBD1 (5 bases). The CDR3 is made up of 16 amino acids. V gave up 2 bases and J gave up 0 bases, with 11 bases separating them. The V gene's germline CDR1 is KGHSH and CDR2 LQKENI. The CDR3 nucleotides read TGTGCCAGCTCACCAAGACAGCAAAGCTCCTACAATGAGCAGTTCTTC. The encoded protein is CASSPRQQSSYNEQFF.

The chain carries TRBV7-2 and TRBJ2-5; D ambiguous. V dropped 1 base and J dropped 5 bases, with 11 bases sitting between them. This CDR3 spans 14 amino acids. Per germline, CDR1 SGHTA and CDR2 FQGNSA. CDR3 residues: CASSLGGPYETQYF. CDR3 sequence (DNA): TGTGCCAGCAGCTTAGGAGGTCCCTATGAGACCCAGTACTTC.

The rearrangement uses TRBV5-1 and TRBJ2-2; D unclear. CDR1 and CDR2 from the germline V gene are SGHRS and YFSETQ. CDR3 length equals 13 residues. Trimming shortened V by 4 bases and J by 7 bases, and 11 bases separated the two germline ends. The CDR3 loop reads CASSPNIDGELFF. CDR3 DNA: TGCGCCAGCAGCCCTAATATTGACGGGGAGCTGTTTTTT. Supplemented by reference TRBV5-1 and TRBJ2-2, the full variable domain reads KAGVTQTPRYLIKTRGQQVTLSCSPISGHRSVSWYQQTPGQGLQFLFEYFSETQRNKGNFPGRFSGRQFSNSRSEMNVSTLELGDSALYLCASSPNIDGELFFGEGSRLTVL.

CDR3 protein: CASSQSAGVDTQYF. The CDR3 DNA reads TGTGCCAGCAGCCAGTCCGCGGGGGTAGATACGCAGTATTTT. The chain uses TRBV4-2 and TRBJ2-3, with 7 bases aligning to TRBD2. Germline CDR1 reads LGHNA; CDR2 reads YNFKEQ. J was trimmed by 5 bases and V by 3 bases; bases with no gene match: 5. This CDR3 contains 14 residues.

The rearrangement links TRBV9 to TRBJ1-2; D possibly corresponds to TRBD1 (5 bases). Trimming stripped 3 bases from V and 8 bases from J, with 11 bases between. The germline V gene encodes CDR1 SGDLS and CDR2 YYNGEE. The CDR3 loop spans 12 amino acids. The CDR3 here is CASSANPGGYTF. The CDR3 bases are TGTGCCAGCAGCGCCAACCCAGGGGGCTACACCTTC.

The chain couples TRBV27 to TRBJ1-2; 8 bases fit TRBD1. After removal of 6 bases from V and 11 bases from J, the junction contained 11 bases not matched to a gene. The V gene's germline CDR1 is MNHEY and CDR2 SMNVEV (reference sequence). The CDR3 length is 13 residues. The CDR3 sequence: CASSLTGQGRYTF. In nucleotides, the CDR3 is TGTGCCAGCAGCCTTACCGGACAGGGAAGATACACCTTC.

V and J are TRBV19 and TRBJ2-1, with D possibly matching TRBD2 (6 bases). CDR1 LNHDA and CDR2 SQIVND come from the germline V gene (reference sequence). The CDR3 contains 15 residues. V lost 3 bases and J lost 3, with 12 bases in between. DNA for the CDR3: TGTGCCAGTAGTATGGGAAGCGGGTACTACAATGAGCAGTTCTTC. This translates into CASSMGSGYYNEQFF.

The CDR3 spells CASSLQLVGAGELFF. CDR3 coding DNA: TGTGCCAGCAGCCTACAACTAGTCGGAGCCGGGGAGCTGTTTTTT. The chain recombines TRBV7-2 with TRBJ2-2; D perhaps matches TRBD2 (5 bases). The CDR3 consists of 15 residues. The V end lost 5 bases, the J end lost 6 bases, and 16 bases lay between the germline ends. Per the germline V gene, CDR1 is SGHTA and CDR2 is FQGNSA.

The genes are TRBV7-9 and TRBJ2-7, with TRBD2 matching 7 bases. The CDR3 runs to 13 residues. V lost 2 bases to trimming and J lost 6 bases; unmatched junction nucleotides: 4. Per the germline V gene, CDR1 is SEHNR and CDR2 is FQNEAQ (reference sequence). CDR3 protein: CASSLRAGVEQYF. As DNA, the CDR3 is TGTGCCAGCAGCTTACGGGCGGGAGTCGAGCAGTACTTC.

The rearrangement uses TRBV30 and TRBJ1-4; 7 bases align to TRBD1. The J segment lost 6 bases and the V segment lost 4 bases, leaving 5 bases of the junction unmatched. The CDR3 has 13 amino acids. Germline loops: CDR1 GTSNPN, CDR2 SVGIG (reference sequence). The CDR3 region is CAWTRQGHEKLFF. CDR3 sequence (DNA): TGTGCCTGGACGAGACAGGGACATGAAAAACTGTTTTTT.

J is TRBJ2-7 and V is TRBV14; 8 bases fit TRBD1. Trimming cost V 4 bases and J 4 bases; bases outside gene matches: 15. The germline CDR1 and CDR2 sequences are SGHDN and FVKESK. This CDR3 is built from 17 residues. For the CDR3, the DNA is TGTGCCAGCAGCCTTACTTACACAGGGGGTGAACCTTACGAGCAGTACTTC. Translating it yields CASSLTYTGGEPYEQYF.

This clone has just a few counts. Other DNA sequences in this specimen translate into the identical CDR3. The rearrangement links TRBV27 to TRBJ1-2; TRBD1 might be the D (6 bases). Trimming shortened V by 2 bases and J by 4 bases, and 11 bases separated the two germline ends. The germline CDR1 and CDR2 sequences are MNHEY and SMNVEV (reference sequence). This CDR3 is built from 14 residues. The CDR3 nucleotides read TGTGCCAGCAGTTTAGGCGGACAGACCTATGGCTACACCTTC. Its translation: CASSLGGQTYGYTF.

By sample fraction, this clone is medium-sized (0.01 to 0.1%). This rearrangement joins TRBV6-6 to TRBJ1-1, with unresolved D. The CDR3 is 13 residues long. Trimming shortened V by 6 bases and J by 1 base, and 9 bases separated the two germline ends. In germline, CDR1 is MNHNY, CDR2 SVGAGI (reference sequence). CDR3 coding DNA: TGTGCCAGCAGCCTCCGGGAGAACACTGAAGCTTTCTTT. This gives the protein CASSLRENTEAFF.

The chain has TRBV10-3 and TRBJ2-7; a weak D match, TRBD1 (6 bases). The CDR3 loop spans 15 amino acids. CDR1 is ENHRY and CDR2 is SYGVKD in the germline V gene. V was cut by 6 bases and J by 2 bases, with 17 bases left in between. In nucleotides, the CDR3 is TGTGCCATCAGCTGGACAGATCGGATACCCTACGAGCAGTACTTC. Translation gives CAISWTDRIPYEQYF.

This rearrangement joins TRBV5-1 to TRBJ2-1; a weak D match, TRBD1 (6 bases). Germline V gene sequence: CDR1 SGHRS, CDR2 YFSETQ. V lost 1 base to trimming and J lost 5 bases, with 7 bases between them. The CDR3 covers 13 residues. The chain's CDR3 is CASSLQGHNEQFF. The CDR3 bases are TGCGCCAGCAGCTTGCAGGGGCACAATGAGCAGTTCTTC.

This clone was seen a few times. The chain uses TRBV7-9 and TRBJ1-4; D is possibly TRBD1 (6 bases). This CDR3 has 14 amino acids. Trimming shortened V by 5 bases and J by 12 bases, and 19 bases separated the two germline ends. Germline-derived CDR1 and CDR2 are SEHNR and FQNEAQ (reference sequence). DNA for the CDR3: TGTGCCAGCAGCCCTAAGGACAGCAAGGTGCAACTGTTTTTT. Translation: CASSPKDSKVQLFF.